This T cell receptor beta chain was captured in a study of T cell responses to AZD1222 COVID-19 vaccine (dated by TCRdb to 2020 to 2023). Regarding the study in general: A total of 230 to 250 trial participants underwent TCR sequencing, of whom 200 to 220 had received two doses of AZD1222 and roughly 26 had received two doses of the MenACWY control vaccine. Trial participants were enrolled into age subgroups of 18-55, 56-69 and 70-plus years, which contained 148, 28 and 57 TCR-sequenced participants, respectively. Overall results and qualifications from the work: Spike-specific TCR breadth and depth rose significantly after two AZD1222 doses compared with day 0 and with MenACWY recipients. No day 14 peak-response samples were available, so repertoires were characterized only after the peak T cell response. Participants were mostly white British and included more females than males, and it was suggested by the authors that clonal diversity may have been underestimated. CD4 TCRs associated with the vaccine covered the entire spike protein, and the dominant responses were in regions 160-218 and 743-854. Conclusions about previously exposed vaccinees are limited because only six or seven AZD1222 recipients were SARS-CoV-2 seropositive at baseline. The 56-69-year group was small, and its depth increase did not reach significance, likely because of low power. Reportedly, close to half of the unique spike-specific TCRs recognized epitopes lying outside the regions that are mutated in the B.1.351 and B.1.1.7 variants.

Interpreted using the paper, the time point label stands for: about 28 days (+/-7) after the second vaccine dose. Per the publication, the treatment or condition label means: meningococcal conjugate vaccine given as trial control. Vaccinee samples came from UK trials COV001 and COV002, including a single-blind randomized controlled phase 2/3 trial of AZD1222 (ChAdOx1 nCoV-19) in healthy adults. For TCRbeta chain sequencing, PBMC samples from trial participants were taken at day 0 and at day 28 after the second dose. In regard to this clone: Its antigen has not been determined. Base qualities were left out, and no much larger clone turns up one base away.

Deletion took 3 bases off V and 8 bases off J, with a span of 11 bases between the germline ends. From the germline V gene (reference sequence), CDR1 is MNHEY and CDR2 is SMNVEV. Including the terminal cysteine and phenylalanine, the CDR3 comprises 13 residues. The kept DNA is CDR3 alone, 39 bases in frame from the first base. The CDR3 regions of human TCRbeta chains were analyzed by immunosequencing. The authors' pipeline ran thus. TCRs in the repertoires were compared against a reference library of SARS-CoV-2-specific TCRs that had been generated with the MIRA antigen-specificity platform. Breadth was defined as the fraction of unique TCRs that were SARS-CoV-2-associated, and depth was defined as the fraction of total T cells that were SARS-CoV-2-associated. Using the MIRA data, every spike-specific TCR was mapped to the spike region that the TCR reacted to and assigned to either a CD4 or a CD8 class. Log10-transformed breadth and depth values were compared by one-way ANOVA with Sidak's multiple comparisons tests. In its TCRdb copy, this immuneACCESS table keeps in-frame sequences only and misses some clones. Where compared with another copy, unresolved V genes explain less than half of these, and the others have no known cause. V, J and clone size reflect that table, while D and trimming were determined from the DNA. This sample lists 150,000 to 200,000 clones; approximately 90% were detected once. About 4% of the sample comes from the top ten.

The sequence came from an adult who received the MenACWY meningococcal vaccine as a control. Sequenced here: peripheral blood, sampled 28 days after the second dose of the MenACWY control vaccine. Recombination connected TRBV27 to TRBJ1-3; the best D guess is TRBD1, with 6 bases matching. The DNA is TGTGCCAGCAGTTTGAGGGGGGGGGACACCATATATTTT. The encoded protein is CASSLRGGDTIYF.